Listed below are T cell receptor beta chains from one sample, sequenced in a study of T-cell reconstitution after alpha-beta-depleted transplantation in children. TCRdb passed the PCR reads through MiXCR, listing each CDR3 protein once. The repertoire includes 140,000 to 150,000 distinct CDR3 sequences, around 9% of them detected once, and 15% to 20% sits in the top ten. The material sequenced was PBMCs, mostly from graft donor cells, taken 180 days after TCRalphabeta/CD19-depleted stem cell transplant. These receptor sequences come from a female patient aged 2 to 10 who had a stem cell transplant for congenital amegakaryocytic thrombocytopenia, so the T cells may come from the graft donor. Each CDR3 is given with its conserved first and last residue. A D gene is named only where the DNA matches it firmly. Not all rows give a size; the values are once, few, many and, for expanded clones, a class.

length,size,V,D,J,DNA,CDR3
16,few,TRBV5-6,NA,TRBJ2-7,TGTGCCAGCAGCCCTAAAAGGTACTGGACCAACTACGAGCAGTACTTC,CASSPKRYWTNYEQYF
14,NA,TRBV29-1,NA,TRBJ2-5,TGCAGCGTTGTAAGGGGGGCAGTCCAAGAGGCCCAGTACTTC,CSVVRGAVQEAQYF
15,NA,TRBV20-1,NA,TRBJ2-1,TGCAGTGCTATGGCCCTAGCGTTTACCTACAATGAGCAGTTCTTC,CSAMALAFTYNEQFF
14,few,TRBV3-1,TRBD1,TRBJ1-2,TGTGCCAGCAGCCAGACACAGGGGGACTATGGCTACACCTTC,CASSQTQGDYGYTF
12,many,TRBV20-1,NA,TRBJ2-7,TGCAGTGCTAGTTTTGGTTCCTACGAGCAGTACTTC,CSASFGSYEQYF
22,NA,TRBV7-3,TRBD2,TRBJ2-7,TGTGCCAGCAGCTTAAGGGCGGGTGTGGTGGGGACTAGCGGGACTCGGTCCTACGAGCAGTACTTC,CASSLRAGVVGTSGTRSYEQYF
12,many,TRBV7-6,NA,TRBJ2-3,TGTGCCAGCAGGGGGGCTTCTAATACGCAGTATTTT,CASRGASNTQYF
12,NA,TRBV20-1,TRBD1,TRBJ2-5,TGCAGTGCCTACAAGGGGGCGGAGACCCAGTACTTC,CSAYKGAETQYF
19,few,TRBV28,NA,TRBJ1-6,TGTGCCAGCAGTGGAATATTTGCAGGGGTGAGCTCCTATAATTCACCCCTCCACTTT,CASSGIFAGVSSYNSPLHF
15,NA,TRBV5-5,TRBD1,TRBJ1-2,TGTGCCAGCAGCGTGGACAGGGGGACCAACTATGGCTACACCTTC,CASSVDRGTNYGYTF
13,NA,TRBV20-1,TRBD1,TRBJ2-7,TGCAGTGCAACCGGGACAGGACCCTACGAGCAGTACTTC,CSATGTGPYEQYF
17,NA,TRBV20-1,TRBD2,TRBJ2-7,TGCTGTGCTAGAGTAGATTTAGGGGAGGGTAACTCCTACGAGCAGTACTTC,CCARVDLGEGNSYEQYF
15,many,TRBV20-1,TRBD2,TRBJ2-1,TGCAGTGCTAGATCCCCAGCGGGGGGCCAAAATGAGCAGTTCTTC,CSARSPAGGQNEQFF
17,NA,TRBV5-1,NA,TRBJ1-4,TGCGCCAGCCCGGTGGCTTGGGGGGCGGACTACATTGAAAAACTGTTTTTT,CASPVAWGADYIEKLFF
13,NA,TRBV5-1,TRBD1,TRBJ1-1,TGCGCCAGCAGCTGGACAGGGGACACTGAAGCTTTCTTT,CASSWTGDTEAFF
12,NA,TRBV5-1,NA,TRBJ1-2,TGCGCCAGCAGCTTGGCCGGCACTTCTTACACCTTC,CASSLAGTSYTF
13,many,TRBV29-1,NA,TRBJ2-5,TGCAGCGTTGAGATACAGACAGAAGAGACCCAGTACTTC,CSVEIQTEETQYF
13,many,TRBV20-1,TRBD2,TRBJ2-7,TGCAGTGCCCCGAGCGGGGGCTCCTACGAGCAGTACTTC,CSAPSGGSYEQYF
13,many,TRBV5-1,TRBD2,TRBJ2-1,TGCGCCAGCACCGACCCGGGAGGCAATGAGCAGTTCTTC,CASTDPGGNEQFF
11,many,TRBV29-1,NA,TRBJ2-1,TGCAGCGTTGAAGGGCCTGCCTCGCGGTTCTTC,CSVEGPASRFF
15,many,TRBV12-3/TRBV12-4,NA,TRBJ2-3,TGTGCCAGCAGCAACAGAAGACAGAGCACAGATACGCAGTATTTT,CASSNRRQSTDTQYF
17,many,TRBV5-1,NA,TRBJ2-5,TGCGCCAGCAGCTCGGTTCCGTCTAGCGTGGGGCAAGAGACCCAGTACTTC,CASSSVPSSVGQETQYF
14,few,TRBV28,NA,TRBJ1-2,TGTGCCAGCAGTCCCATGACAGGCTACTATGGCTACACCTTC,CASSPMTGYYGYTF
15,few,TRBV5-6,TRBD2,TRBJ2-5,TGTGCCAGCAGCCCTCTAGCGGGAGGGGGGGAGACCCAGTACTTC,CASSPLAGGGETQYF
13,many,TRBV20-1,NA,TRBJ2-1,TGCAGTGCTGCGTCAACAGCATACAATGAGCAGTTCTTC,CSAASTAYNEQFF
15,many,TRBV7-2,NA,TRBJ1-1,TGTGCCAGCAGCTTAGGGGGACCCATGAACACTGAAGCTTTCTTT,CASSLGGPMNTEAFF
15,many,TRBV7-8,NA,TRBJ1-6,TGTGCCAGCAGCTTAGTGGGTCATGGTATTTCACCCCTCCACTTT,CASSLVGHGISPLHF
13,many,TRBV15,NA,TRBJ1-4,TGTGCCACCAGCAGCGGGACGCGTGAAAAACTGTTTTTT,CATSSGTREKLFF
15,few,TRBV19,NA,TRBJ1-4,TGTGCCAGTAGCCCCTCGGGGCCAACTAATGAAAAACTGTTTTTT,CASSPSGPTNEKLFF
13,few,TRBV5-1,TRBD1,TRBJ1-2,TGCGCCAGCAGCTCGGGACAGGGCCATGGCTACACCTTC,CASSSGQGHGYTF
18,NA,TRBV12-3/TRBV12-4,NA,TRBJ2-1,TGTACCAGCAGGAGCACAACTTTAGACGGACCGACGAACAATGAGCAGTTCTTC,CTSRSTTLDGPTNNEQFF
16,many,TRBV10-3,NA,TRBJ2-5,TGTGCCATCAGTCTGCTTGGGGACAAGAGGGTAGAGACCCAGTACTTC,CAISLLGDKRVETQYF
14,many,TRBV20-1,NA,TRBJ2-5,TGCAGTGCCACAAAGACGGGTCCCTCAGAGACCCAGTACTTC,CSATKTGPSETQYF
16,NA,TRBV20-1,NA,TRBJ2-2,TGCAGTGCATCCCCCAATTACCTCGCGAACACCGGGGAGCTGTTTTTT,CSASPNYLANTGELFF
16,many,TRBV6-1,TRBD1,TRBJ1-3,TGTGCCAGCAGTGAGACAGGGATAATCTCTGGAAACACCATATATTTT,CASSETGIISGNTIYF
13,few,TRBV20-1,NA,TRBJ2-5,TGCAGTGTCGCTAGCCTGGTGGCGGAGACCCAGTACTTC,CSVASLVAETQYF
16,many,TRBV4-2,NA,TRBJ1-4,TGTGCCAGCAGCCAAGAGGCCACCGCAACTAATGAAAAACTGTTTTTT,CASSQEATATNEKLFF
15,few,TRBV5-5,NA,TRBJ2-5,TGTGCCAGCAGCTTGGGCGACAGGGGAGGGGAGACCCAGTACTTC,CASSLGDRGGETQYF
15,many,TRBV10-3,TRBD2,TRBJ2-3,TGTGCCATCAGTGAGTTGGCGGGGGGCAGAGATACGCAGTATTTT,CAISELAGGRDTQYF
17,few,TRBV6-2/TRBV6-3,TRBD1,TRBJ2-3,TGTGCCAGCCGCGATTTGGGGACAGGCCTTTCCGGAGATACGCAGTATTTT,CASRDLGTGLSGDTQYF
14,few,TRBV5-1,TRBD1,TRBJ1-1,TGCGCCAGCAGCTTGGGGGGACAGCTCCTTGAAGCTTTCTTT,CASSLGGQLLEAFF
17,many,TRBV10-3,TRBD2,TRBJ2-1,TGTGCCATCAGTGAGTCGATTCTAGCGGGTTCCTACAATGAGCAGTTCTTC,CAISESILAGSYNEQFF
15,many,TRBV3-1,NA,TRBJ2-7,TGTGCCAGCAGCCAAGCCCCACTAGCTGCCCACGAGCAGTACTTC,CASSQAPLAAHEQYF
14,NA,TRBV2,TRBD1,TRBJ1-4,TGTGCCAGCAGAGGACAGGGCGTCCTAGAAAAACTGTTTTTT,CASRGQGVLEKLFF
12,many,TRBV7-2,NA,TRBJ1-6,TGTGCCAGCAGCTTAGGGGCTCCTCCCCTCCACTTT,CASSLGAPPLHF
17,many,TRBV6-1,TRBD2,TRBJ2-3,TGTGCCAGCAGTAGACTCCTAGCGGGGGAAAGCACAGATACGCAGTATTTT,CASSRLLAGESTDTQYF
16,NA,TRBV4-1,TRBD2,TRBJ2-1,TGCGCCAGCAGCCAACCGCGGGAGCCCAAGCCCCATGAGCAGTTCTTC,CASSQPREPKPHEQFF
15,few,TRBV5-5,NA,TRBJ2-7,TGTGCCAGCAGCTTGGAGTACAGGAATACCTACGAGCAGTACTTC,CASSLEYRNTYEQYF
15,many,TRBV7-2,TRBD1,TRBJ2-1,TGTGCCAGCAGCTTAGTAGGGGGCGCCTACAATGAGCAGTTCTTC,CASSLVGGAYNEQFF
16,NA,TRBV14,TRBD1,TRBJ2-1,TGTGCCAGCAGCCAACTACCGGGACAGGGGGACAATGAGCAGTTCTTC,CASSQLPGQGDNEQFF
13,few,TRBV5-1,TRBD1,TRBJ1-2,TGCGCCAGCAGTATGGACAGGACCTATGGCTACACCTTC,CASSMDRTYGYTF
15,few,TRBV6-5,NA,TRBJ1-5,TGTGCCAGCAGTTTCGGCGGGGTCGGCAATCAGCCCCAGCATTTT,CASSFGGVGNQPQHF
15,NA,TRBV5-1,NA,TRBJ2-4,TGCGCCAGCAGAATGAGCCGGGACGGAAAAAACATTCAGTACTTC,CASRMSRDGKNIQYF
15,many,TRBV5-1,NA,TRBJ2-1,TGCGCCAGCAGCTTGGGCCATGCCACTAGCATTGAGCAGTTCTTC,CASSLGHATSIEQFF
14,many,TRBV12-3/TRBV12-4,NA,TRBJ1-5,TGTGCCAGCAGTTTGGGCGTTATCAATCAGCCCCAGCATTTT,CASSLGVINQPQHF
13,NA,TRBV28,NA,TRBJ2-4,TGTGCCAGCAGTTTGATAGCCAAAAACAGTCAGTACTTC,CASSLIAKNSQYF
14,medium-sized,TRBV4-1,TRBD1,TRBJ1-2,TGCGCCAGCAGCCAAGGGACAGGAAATCGTGGCTACACCTTC,CASSQGTGNRGYTF